The rows below give T cell receptor beta chains drawn from one sample of a study of T cells after yellow fever vaccination. Via MiXCR, TCRdb re-called the 5' RACE reads, giving one row per CDR3 protein. This table has roughly 300,000 distinct CDR3 sequences, roughly 8.6% appearing once. Source: PBMCs, taken roughly seven weeks after the first yellow fever vaccination. The receptors derive from a man between 18 and 35 years old who received the YFV17D yellow fever vaccine. Both conserved end residues are part of each CDR3. Fields, in order: V gene, CDR3 length, CDR3 protein.

TRBV20-1 12 CSAAGPGNTIYF
TRBV14 13 CASSRSVNTEAFF
TRBV12-3/TRBV12-4 14 CASRQDRIIAEAFF
TRBV6-5 14 CASSSDRVGYGYTF
TRBV9 15 CASMRGGKSSGELFF
TRBV5-1 15 CASSAGTENTGELFF
TRBV25-1 16 CASSEHEGQAHYGYTF
TRBV12-3/TRBV12-4 14 CASSFGHSNQPQHF
TRBV29-1 12 CSVAQGPGELFF
TRBV13 19 CASSFEGGYGGGPTYEQYF
TRBV4-3 15 CASSQGYATNEKLFF
TRBV15 13 CATSREEIYEQYF
TRBV7-2 14 CASTLSPQSGELFF
TRBV6-5 15 CASSYSGDSYNEQFF
TRBV5-1 16 CASSLPQGGTNEKLFF
TRBV12-3/TRBV12-4 14 CASSLVPNTGELFF
TRBV4-2 16 CASSQVGSPDQETQYF
TRBV6-5 13 CASSYVGIRGAFF
TRBV29-1 13 CSVSQGLHYEQYF
TRBV23-1 18 CASSHTKTGAHFHNEQFF
TRBV11-2 16 CASSPHRQYSNQPQHF
TRBV18 14 CASSPSHLNTEAFF
TRBV21-1 14 CASNPGQGANEQFF
TRBV15 12 CATSRAGGGYTF
TRBV20-1 16 CSARDWSGGTQETQYF
TRBV4-1 16 CASSPLLGVGNYGYTF
TRBV5-1 15 CASSTDLLYQETQYF
TRBV10-3 18 CAISPGTGGYGSNQPQHF
TRBV11-2 17 CASSSFTVFVNTGELFF